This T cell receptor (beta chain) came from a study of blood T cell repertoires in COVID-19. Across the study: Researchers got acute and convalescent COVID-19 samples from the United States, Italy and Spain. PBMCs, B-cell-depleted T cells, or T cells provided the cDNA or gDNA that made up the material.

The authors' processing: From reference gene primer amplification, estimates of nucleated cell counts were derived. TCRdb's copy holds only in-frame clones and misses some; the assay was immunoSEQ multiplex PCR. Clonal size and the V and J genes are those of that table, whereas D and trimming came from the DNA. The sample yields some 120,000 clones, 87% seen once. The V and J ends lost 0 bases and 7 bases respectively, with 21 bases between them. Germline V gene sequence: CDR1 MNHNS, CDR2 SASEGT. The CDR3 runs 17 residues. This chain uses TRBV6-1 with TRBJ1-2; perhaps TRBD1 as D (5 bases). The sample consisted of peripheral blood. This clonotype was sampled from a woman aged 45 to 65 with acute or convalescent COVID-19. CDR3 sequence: CASSEAASQVWSSGYTF. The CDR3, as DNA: TGTGCCAGCAGTGAAGCTGCTTCACAGGTTTGGTCCTCTGGCTACACCTTC.